The 20 T cell receptor beta chains below were found in one sample sequenced in a study of read filtering for tumor transcriptome and immune sequencing. This library used approximately 390 ng RNA and molecular barcoded adaptors spanning alpha/delta and beta/gamma chains. A single record per CDR3 protein comes from TCRdb applying MiXCR to the reads. The table has 75,000 to 95,000 distinct CDR3 sequences, about 22% seen once. The material sequenced was a population of CD138-negative cells sorted from bone marrow. These receptors originate from a donor aged 40 or over with multiple myeloma.

Comments on this clonotype: A single base separates this from a much larger clone, so it may be a read error. Here the CDR3 DNA reads TGTGCCAGCAGTGAATGGTCAGGGGATACTGAAGCTTTCTTT. It is translated as CASSEWSGDTEAFF. The V gene is TRBV25-1, the J gene TRBJ1-1; a weak D match, TRBD1 (6 bases). V was clipped by 1 base and J by 5 bases, with 11 bases between them. Germline V gene sequence: CDR1 MGHDK, CDR2 SYGVNS. CDR3 length: 14 residues.

As regards this clonotype: The junction departs from germline at one end; a sequencing error may be responsible. This chain links TRBV19 with TRBJ1-5; D gene uncertain. Looked up from germline, CDR1 is LNHDA and CDR2 is SQIVND (reference sequence). The CDR3 consists of 12 residues. CDR3 protein: CASRDGHQPQHF. DNA for the CDR3: TGTGCCAGTAGAGACGGGCATCAGCCCCAGCACTTT.

This clonotype was observed at least ten times. The chain couples TRBV27 to TRBJ2-1, with 8 bases that match TRBD1. The CDR3 length is 15 residues. After removal of 0 bases from V and 7 bases from J, the junction contained 5 bases not matched to a gene. CDR1 MNHEY and CDR2 SMNVEV come from the germline V gene (reference sequence). CDR3 sequence: CASSLSQGARNEQFF. As DNA, the CDR3 is TGTGCCAGCAGTTTATCCCAGGGGGCGCGAAATGAGCAGTTCTTC.

The chain has TRBV20-1 and TRBJ1-1; tentatively, D is TRBD1 (6 bases). The germline V and J ends were trimmed by 5 bases and 0 bases, with 10 bases remaining between them. The CDR3 covers 13 residues. Germline CDR1 DFQATT, CDR2 SNEGSKA (reference sequence). As DNA, the CDR3 is TGCAGTGCTCGGAGGGGGTTGAACACTGAAGCTTTCTTT. Translating gives CSARRGLNTEAFF.

This clonotype turned up a few times. The chain employs TRBV15 and TRBJ2-3; the D is unclear. The V gene's germline CDR1 is LNHNV and CDR2 YYDKDF (reference sequence). Deletions cut 1 base from V and 3 bases from J, with 2 bases between. CDR3 length: 12 amino acids. The CDR3 sequence: CATSRATDTQYF. CDR3 coding DNA: TGTGCCACCAGCAGAGCTACAGATACGCAGTATTTT.

In its sample, this clonotype was seen many times. The rearrangement uses TRBV19 and TRBJ1-5; 8 positions match TRBD1. The length of the CDR3 is 16 residues. With V trimmed by 7 bases and J by 0 bases, 8 bases remained unmatched. In germline, CDR1 is LNHDA, CDR2 SQIVND (reference sequence). CDR3 sequence reads: CASIPGTGYSNQPQHF. For the CDR3, the DNA is TGTGCCAGTATTCCCGGGACAGGTTATAGCAATCAGCCCCAGCATTTT.

This clonotype has only a few counts. This rearrangement joins TRBV6-5 to TRBJ2-3, with D possibly being TRBD2 (5 bases). V lost 7 bases to trimming and J lost 0 bases, with 8 bases between them. The germline CDR1 and CDR2 sequences are MNHEY and SVGAGI. The length of the CDR3 is 13 residues. Written as DNA, the CDR3 is TGTGCCAGCAAACGACTAAGCACAGATACGCAGTATTTT. It is translated as CASKRLSTDTQYF.

In its sample, this clonotype was seen many times. This sequence joins TRBV29-1 and TRBJ2-3; TRBD2 aligns across 9 bases. Looked up from germline, CDR1 is SQVTM and CDR2 is ANQGSEA. The CDR3 spans 14 residues. V lost 3 bases, J lost 2 bases, and 3 bases stayed unmatched. As DNA, the CDR3 is TGCAGCGTTGACGGCGGGGGGGCCACAGATACGCAGTATTTT. As protein: CSVDGGGATDTQYF.

With regard to this clonotype: The conserved phenylalanine or tryptophan normally closing the CDR3 is absent here, so this likely arose from a read error. The V gene is TRBV7-2, the J gene TRBJ1-1, with TRBD1 matching over 7 bases. The CDR3 covers 13 residues. Trimming took 5 bases from V and 9 from J; bases not matched to a gene: 9. Germline CDR1 reads SGHTA; CDR2 reads FQGNSA. CDR3 sequence: CASSRQGVDKAFL. The CDR3 nucleotides read TGTGCCAGCAGCCGACAGGGAGTTGACAAAGCTTTCCTT.

Points on this clonotype: This could be a read error, since a much larger clone is one nucleotide away. V and J are TRBV29-1 and TRBJ1-1; D is ambiguous. The CDR3 loop spans 13 amino acids. V was cut by 5 bases and J by 0 bases, with 10 bases left in between. Germline lookup yields CDR1 SQVTM and CDR2 ANQGSEA. The chain's CDR3 is CSVRTDVNTEAFF. In nucleotides, the CDR3 is TGCAGCGTTAGAACCGACGTGAACACTGAAGCTTTCTTT.

This clonotype was seen many times. The rearrangement joins TRBV7-2 to TRBJ2-1; the match to TRBD2 covers 9 bases. V lost 5 bases and J lost 9; bases outside the gene matches: 5. The germline CDR1 and CDR2 sequences are SGHTA and FQGNSA. The CDR3 spans 13 residues. In DNA form, the CDR3 reads TGTGCCAGCAGCGCCGGGACTAGCCGTGAGCAGTTCTTC. It specifies CASSAGTSREQFF. Complete variable domain (other parts from reference TRBV7-2 and TRBJ2-1): GAGVSQSPSNKVTEKGKDVELRCDPISGHTALYWYRQSLGQGLEFLIYFQGNSAPDKSGLPSDRFSAERTGGSVSTLTIQRTQQEDSAVYLCASSAGTSREQFFGPGTRLTVL.

This clonotype was detected ten times or more. The chain combines TRBV28 with TRBJ2-4; D assignment may be TRBD1 or TRBD2 (6 bases each). Germline values: CDR1 MDHEN, CDR2 SYDVKM. The CDR3 consists of 16 residues. Trimming pared 5 bases from V and 6 bases from J, leaving 20 bases between. CDR3 bases: TGTGCCAGCAGTCTCCCCGGAGGGGGGCCTGGAAACATTCAGTACTTC. Protein product: CASSLPGGGPGNIQYF.

This clonotype was picked up many times. The V gene is TRBV4-1, the J gene TRBJ2-1; 9 nucleotides match TRBD2. Germline V gene data show CDR1 as MGHRA and CDR2 as YSYEKL. The CDR3 loop spans 17 amino acids. J gave up 4 bases and V 1 base, and 8 bases lay outside the gene matches. CDR3 DNA: TGCGCCAGCAGCCAAGGGCTGTTAGCGGGGGAATACAATGAGCAGTTCTTC. It codes for CASSQGLLAGEYNEQFF.

This clonotype was seen a handful of times. The chain uses TRBV28 and TRBJ1-1; D possibly corresponds to TRBD1 (5 bases). This CDR3 is 13 amino acids long. Trimming took 4 bases from V and 7 from J, leaving 13 bases between them. CDR1 is MDHEN and CDR2 is SYDVKM in the germline V gene. The CDR3 coding sequence is TGTGCCAGCAGTTCCACAGGAATTTTTGAAGCTTTCTTT. This gives the protein CASSSTGIFEAFF.

The gene calls are TRBV10-3 and TRBJ2-2; TRBD2 agrees at 8 bases. The germline gives CDR1 ENHRY, CDR2 SYGVKD. CDR3 length equals 12 residues. V was pared by 11 bases and J by 4 bases, with 3 bases of the junction left unmatched. The CDR3 DNA is TGTGCCTTCGGGGGGGCCACCGGGGAGCTGTTTTTT. Its translation is CAFGGATGELFF.

The rearrangement uses TRBV6-2 or TRBV6-3 and TRBJ1-5; possible D gene TRBD1, 5 bases. V was clipped by 5 bases and J by 9 bases, with 14 bases between them. Germline V gene lookup returns CDR1 MNHEY and CDR2 SVGEGT. The CDR3 loop spans 13 amino acids. The CDR3 region is CASSGSRGWPQHF. The DNA of the CDR3 is TGTGCCAGCAGTGGATCTAGGGGATGGCCCCAGCATTTT.

In its sample, this clonotype was seen once. One base away lies a much larger clone, so this may be a sequencing read error. This sequence joins TRBV21-1 and TRBJ1-1. TRBV21-1 is a pseudogene. This CDR3 region has 13 residues. The CDR3 reads CASSTLVCTEAFF. CDR3 coding DNA: TGTGCCAGCAGCACGTTAGTCTGCACTGAAGCTTTCTTT.

Concerning this clonotype: This clone may be a read error of a much larger clone one base away. This sequence joins TRBV28 and TRBJ1-1, with 11 nucleotides matching TRBD1. Germline CDR1 MDHEN, CDR2 SYDVKM. CDR3 length: 16 residues. The CDR3 sequence: CAGSWGTGGGSTEAFF. In nucleotides, the CDR3 is TGTGCCGGCAGTTGGGGGACAGGGGGAGGGAGCACTGAAGCTTTCTTT. Together with reference TRBV28 and TRBJ1-1, the CDR3 gives the full variable domain: DVKVTQSSRYLVKRTGEKVFLECVQDMDHENMFWYRQDPGLGLRLIYFSYDVKMKEKGDIPEGYSVSREKKERFSLILESASTNQTSMYLCAGSWGTGGGSTEAFFGQGTRLTVV.

This clonotype was seen ten or more times. The chain has TRBV28 and TRBJ1-4; possible D gene TRBD1, 6 bases. V gave up 4 bases and J gave up 3 bases, with 15 bases separating them. Per germline, CDR1 MDHEN and CDR2 SYDVKM. This CDR3 is built from 16 residues. The CDR3 region has the DNA TGTGCCAGCAGTTCGCCCCCGGACAGCCCTAATGAAAAACTGTTTTTT. Protein product: CASSSPPDSPNEKLFF.

There are a few counts of this clonotype. This clone may be a read error of a much larger clone one base away. The CDR3: CASRRGGEEAQYF. As DNA, the CDR3 is TGTGCCAGCCGACGGGGGGGCGAGGAGGCCCAGTACTTC. The V gene is TRBV6-1, the J gene TRBJ2-5; 8 bases are a match to TRBD2. CDR1 is MNHNS and CDR2 is SASEGT in the germline V gene. This CDR3 has 13 residues. The V gene end was trimmed by 8 bases and the J gene end by 9 bases; junction bases not matched to a gene: 11.